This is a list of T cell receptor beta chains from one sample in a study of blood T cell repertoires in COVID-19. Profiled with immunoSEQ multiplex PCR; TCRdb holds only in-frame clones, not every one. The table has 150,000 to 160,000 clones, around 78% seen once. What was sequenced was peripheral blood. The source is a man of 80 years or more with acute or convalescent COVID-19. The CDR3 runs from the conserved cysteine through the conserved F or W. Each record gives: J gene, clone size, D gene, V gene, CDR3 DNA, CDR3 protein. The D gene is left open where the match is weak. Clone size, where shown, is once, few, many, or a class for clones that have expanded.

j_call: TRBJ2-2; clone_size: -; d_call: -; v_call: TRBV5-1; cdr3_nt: TGCGCCAGCAGCTTGCAGGGTACCGGGGAGCTGTTTTTT; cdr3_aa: CASSLQGTGELFF
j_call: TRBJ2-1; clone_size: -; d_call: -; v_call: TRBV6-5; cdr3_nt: TGTGCCAGCAGTTACGGCTTCGCGGGGAACAATGAGCAGTTCTTC; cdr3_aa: CASSYGFAGNNEQFF
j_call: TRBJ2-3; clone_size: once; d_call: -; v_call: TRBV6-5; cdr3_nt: TGTGCCAGCGGTCCGCTTAGATCCTCGGGAGATACGCAGTATTTT; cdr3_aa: CASGPLRSSGDTQYF
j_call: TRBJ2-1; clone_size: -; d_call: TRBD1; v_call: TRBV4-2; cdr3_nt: TGTGCCAGCAGCCAAGATGAGGGGGCCGAGCAGTTCTTC; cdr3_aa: CASSQDEGAEQFF
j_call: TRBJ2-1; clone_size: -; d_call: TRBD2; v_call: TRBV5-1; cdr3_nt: TGCGCCAGCAGCTGGGGGACTAGCGGGGGGTCACCCTACAATGAGCAGTTCTTC; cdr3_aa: CASSWGTSGGSPYNEQFF
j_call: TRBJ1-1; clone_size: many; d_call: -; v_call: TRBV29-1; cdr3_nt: TGCAGCTGCTGGCTACCTAGTAACACTGAAGCTTTCTTT; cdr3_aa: CSCWLPSNTEAFF
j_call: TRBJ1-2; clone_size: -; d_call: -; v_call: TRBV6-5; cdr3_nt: TGTGCCAGCAGTTACTCGACAGATTATGGCTACACCTTC; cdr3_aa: CASSYSTDYGYTF
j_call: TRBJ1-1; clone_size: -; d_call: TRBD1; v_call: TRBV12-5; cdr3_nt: TGTGCTAGTGGTTTACGGACAGGGTATGAAGCTTTCTTT; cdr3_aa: CASGLRTGYEAFF
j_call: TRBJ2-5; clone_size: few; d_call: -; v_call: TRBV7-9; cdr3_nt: TGTGCCAGCAGCCGGGGAGGCCACCAAGAGACCCAGTACTTC; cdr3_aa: CASSRGGHQETQYF
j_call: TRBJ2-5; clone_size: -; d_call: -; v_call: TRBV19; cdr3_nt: TGTGCCAGTAGTTGGAGTAGATGGGAGACCCAGTACTTC; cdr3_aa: CASSWSRWETQYF
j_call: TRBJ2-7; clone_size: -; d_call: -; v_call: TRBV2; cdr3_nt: TGTGCCAGCAGTGATACAGGGTTCGAGCAGTACTTC; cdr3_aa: CASSDTGFEQYF
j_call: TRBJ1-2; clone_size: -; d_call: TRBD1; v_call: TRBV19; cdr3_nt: TGTGCCAGTAGTGCTGGGACAGGGGGCCTCTATGGCTACACCTTC; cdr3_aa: CASSAGTGGLYGYTF
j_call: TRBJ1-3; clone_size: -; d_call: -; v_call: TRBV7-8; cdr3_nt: TGTGCCAGCAGCCTGGGTCAGGGTATGTCCGGAAACACCATATATTTT; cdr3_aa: CASSLGQGMSGNTIYF
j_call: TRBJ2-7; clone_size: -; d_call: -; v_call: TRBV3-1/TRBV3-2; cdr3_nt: TGTGCCAGCAGCGTGGGGGGTTCCTACGAGCAGTACTTC; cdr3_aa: CASSVGGSYEQYF
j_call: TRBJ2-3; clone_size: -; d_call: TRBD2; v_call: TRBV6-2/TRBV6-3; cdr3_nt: TGTGCCAGCAGTTACCGAACGGGACTAGCGGGGGGCCTTCCTAGCACAGATACGCAGTATTTT; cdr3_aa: CASSYRTGLAGGLPSTDTQYF
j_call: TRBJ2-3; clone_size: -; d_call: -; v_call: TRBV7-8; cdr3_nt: TGTGCCAGCAGCTCCCCTTCAGGGCCAGATACGCAGTATTTT; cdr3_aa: CASSSPSGPDTQYF
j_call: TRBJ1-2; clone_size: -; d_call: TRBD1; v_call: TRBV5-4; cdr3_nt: TGTGCCAGCCGCCCAGGGGGCGGCTATGGCTACACCTTC; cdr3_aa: CASRPGGGYGYTF
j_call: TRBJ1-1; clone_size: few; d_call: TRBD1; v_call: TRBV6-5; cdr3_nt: TGTGCCAGCAACGAGGGACAGGGGTTTACTGAAGCTTTCTTT; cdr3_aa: CASNEGQGFTEAFF